Listed here are 28 T cell receptor beta chains from one sample, sequenced in a study of blood T cell repertoires in COVID-19. Method: immunoSEQ multiplex PCR; TCRdb's copy keeps in-frame clones and lacks some. Of approximately 450,000 clones in the sample, roughly nine tenths are singletons; the top ten hold roughly 1.1%. The sample taken for sequencing was PBMCs or T cells enriched from blood (not recorded which). Receptors originate from a man aged 25 to 40 who had recovered from COVID-19.

In DNA form, the CDR3 reads TGTGCCACCTCTGGGGGTAGCGGGGCCTACAATGAGCAGTTCTTC. Translating gives CATSGGSGAYNEQFF. V and J are TRBV7-8 and TRBJ2-1; 8 bases agree with TRBD2. V lost 10 bases to trimming and J lost 2 bases; unmatched junction nucleotides: 10. This CDR3 has 15 residues. CDR1 SGHVS and CDR2 FQNEAQ come from the germline V gene.

This clone is a singleton in its sample. The gene calls are TRBV7-6 and TRBJ2-7, with TRBD1 matching over 8 bases. Germline lookup yields CDR1 SGHVS and CDR2 FNYEAQ. This CDR3 contains 13 residues. V gave up 5 bases and J gave up 4 bases; unmatched junction bases: 4. This chain's CDR3 is CASSGRTGYEQYF. CDR3 sequence (DNA): TGTGCCAGCAGCGGACGGACAGGGTACGAGCAGTACTTC.

This clone was observed a handful of times. V is TRBV5-1 and J is TRBJ2-7, with 8 bases identical to TRBD1. The ends lost 4 bases at V and 1 base at J; junction bases unmatched: 4. The CDR3 is 14 residues long. Per germline, CDR1 SGHRS and CDR2 YFSETQ. The CDR3 protein is CASSLGQASYEQYF. DNA of the CDR3: TGCGCCAGCAGCCTGGGACAGGCTTCCTACGAGCAGTACTTC.

V usage is TRBV14 and J usage is TRBJ2-5; 8 positions agree with TRBD1. Per germline, CDR1 SGHDN and CDR2 FVKESK. CDR3 length: 15 residues. The J segment lost 4 bases and the V segment lost 2 bases, leaving 6 bases of the junction unmatched. This chain's CDR3 is CASSQLGQGGETQYF. The CDR3 DNA is TGTGCCAGCAGCCAACTTGGACAGGGTGGAGAGACCCAGTACTTC. Full variable domain (remainder filled in from reference TRBV14 and TRBJ2-5): EAGVTQFPSHSVIEKGQTVTLRCDPISGHDNLYWYRRVMGKEIKFLLHFVKESKQDESGMPNNRFLAERTGGTYSTLKVQPAELEDSGVYFCASSQLGQGGETQYFGPGTRLLVL.

This chain connects TRBV3-1 (or the pseudogene TRBV3-2) to TRBJ2-7; 9 bases are a match to TRBD1. Germline V gene data show CDR1 as LGHDT and CDR2 as YNNKEL (reference sequence). V was clipped by 3 bases and J by 6 bases; unmatched bases: 6. The CDR3 covers 14 residues. The CDR3 here is CASSQPGQGTEQYF. Written as DNA, the CDR3 is TGTGCCAGCAGCCAGCCGGGACAGGGAACCGAGCAGTACTTC.

This sequence joins TRBV5-4 and TRBJ2-7; 7 positions match TRBD2. The trim removed 4 bases at V and 4 bases at J, leaving 5 bases unmatched. CDR1 and CDR2 (germline): SGHNT, YYREEE (reference sequence). The CDR3 is 13 amino acids. The CDR3: CASSQGLKYEQYF. The CDR3 region has the DNA TGTGCCAGCAGCCAGGGACTAAAATACGAGCAGTACTTC.

The chain links TRBV4-1 to TRBJ2-7; TRBD1 agrees at 8 bases. Germline V gives CDR1 MGHRA, CDR2 YSYEKL. The CDR3 consists of 15 residues. Losses at the gene ends were 2 bases for V and 2 bases for J; bases not matched to a gene: 5. The CDR3 region is CASSQRDRSTYEQYF. In nucleotides, the CDR3 is TGCGCCAGCAGCCAACGGGACAGGAGTACCTACGAGCAGTACTTC.

The V and J genes are TRBV7-6 and TRBJ2-1; TRBD2 aligns across 14 bases. Per germline, CDR1 SGHVS and CDR2 FNYEAQ. The J segment lost 0 bases and the V segment lost 5 bases, leaving 3 bases of the junction unmatched. There are 17 residues in the CDR3. CDR3 residues: CASSIGTSGSSYNEQFF. Here the CDR3 DNA reads TGTGCCAGCAGCATCGGGACTAGCGGGAGCTCCTACAATGAGCAGTTCTTC.

This chain joins TRBV12-3 or TRBV12-4 and TRBJ1-1; D gene ambiguous. Trimming cost V 0 bases and J 5 bases, with 7 bases left between them. The CDR3 extends over 13 amino acids. CDR3: CASSLAPETEAFF. In DNA form, the CDR3 reads TGTGCCAGCAGTTTAGCGCCGGAGACTGAAGCTTTCTTT.

This clone has a single count. V is TRBV20-1 and J is TRBJ1-5; possibly TRBD1 for D (5 bases). From germline, CDR1 is DFQATT and CDR2 SNEGSKA (reference sequence). V lost 3 bases and J lost 0, with 18 bases in between. This CDR3 is 17 amino acids long. The CDR3 coding sequence is TGCAGTGCTAGTGTTCAGGGAACATTGTATAGCAATCAGCCCCAGCATTTT. It translates to CSASVQGTLYSNQPQHF.

The V call is TRBV7-9, the J call TRBJ1-1; D is ambiguous. Germline CDR1 and CDR2: SEHNR and FQNEAQ (reference sequence). The CDR3 runs to 16 residues. Trimming left V 1 base short and J 0 bases short, with 12 bases between. CDR3 nucleotides: TGTGCCAGCAGCTTAGGGGCTGCGGGTATGAACACTGAAGCTTTCTTT. The encoded protein is CASSLGAAGMNTEAFF.

The V gene is TRBV7-9, the J gene TRBJ1-2; possibly TRBD1 for D (6 bases). Germline V CDR1 and CDR2: SEHNR, FQNEAQ (reference sequence). Trimming cost V 1 base and J 8 bases, with 14 bases left between them. The CDR3 spans 14 residues. As DNA, the CDR3 is TGTGCCAGCAGCTTAGAACAGGGCCTCTCGGGCTACACCTTC. It specifies CASSLEQGLSGYTF.

The chain is built from TRBV19 and TRBJ1-3; maybe TRBD1 (6 bases). Germline CDR1 and CDR2: LNHDA and SQIVND (reference sequence). The CDR3 extends over 12 amino acids. The V end lost 7 bases, the J end lost 2 bases, and 6 bases lay between the germline ends. The DNA for the CDR3 is TGTGCCAGTACAGGGGCTGGAAACACCATATATTTT. This translates into CASTGAGNTIYF.

The chain couples TRBV2 to TRBJ1-5; TRBD1 is a possible D gene (5 bases). CDR3 length equals 15 residues. Trimming cost V 3 bases and J 5 bases, with 14 bases left between them. Germline assignment: CDR1 SNHLY and CDR2 FYNNEI. DNA for the CDR3: TGTGCCAGCAGTGAGGAGGGCAGGGAGGATCAGCCCCAGCATTTT. Its protein is CASSEEGREDQPQHF.

This clone showed up just once. The rearrangement joins TRBV5-4 to TRBJ2-3; maybe TRBD1 (6 bases). V was pared by 10 bases and J by 2 bases, with 17 bases between. The CDR3 loop spans 14 amino acids. Germline CDR1 and CDR2: SGHNT and YYREEE (reference sequence). The CDR3 DNA sequence: TGTGCCGGGTCACAGGGCTCATACACAGATACGCAGTATTTT. The encoded protein is CAGSQGSYTDTQYF.

This chain joins TRBV20-1 and TRBJ2-2; D unresolved. The V and J ends lost 3 bases and 7 bases respectively, with 9 bases between them. The germline gives CDR1 DFQATT, CDR2 SNEGSKA (reference sequence). The CDR3 is made up of 12 amino acids. This CDR3 is CSASAAYGELFF. CDR3 nucleotides: TGCAGTGCTAGTGCCGCCTACGGGGAGCTGTTTTTT.

The chain has TRBV11-2 and TRBJ1-6, with unresolved D. With 5 bases removed from V and 7 bases from J, the gap between germline ends came to 9 bases. The length of the CDR3 is 13 residues. CDR1 and CDR2 from the germline V gene are SGHAT and FQNNGV. As DNA, the CDR3 is TGTGCCAGCAGCCCGATTCGGAATTCACCCCTCCACTTT. The encoded protein is CASSPIRNSPLHF.

The CDR3: CASSPTGATEAFF. DNA of the CDR3: TGCGCCAGCAGCCCTACGGGAGCCACTGAAGCTTTCTTT. The V and J genes are TRBV4-1 and TRBJ1-1, with no clear D. V shed 4 bases and J shed 4 bases, with 10 bases lying between them. Germline V CDR1 and CDR2: MGHRA, YSYEKL. The CDR3 has 13 amino acids.

This clone was observed once. J is TRBJ1-1 and V is TRBV13; unclear D gene. CDR3 length: 14 residues. The germline gives CDR1 PRHDT, CDR2 FYEKMQ (reference sequence). The germline V and J ends were trimmed by 2 bases and 1 base, with 8 bases remaining between them. CDR3 protein: CASSLNGRNTEAFF. As DNA, the CDR3 is TGTGCCAGCAGCTTAAATGGCCGGAACACTGAAGCTTTCTTT.

The rearrangement uses TRBV10-3 and TRBJ2-3, with a possible D match to TRBD1 (5 bases). The germline V gene encodes CDR1 ENHRY and CDR2 SYGVKD. V was cut by 2 bases and J by 3 bases, with 6 bases left in between. The CDR3 runs to 13 residues. The CDR3: CAISEGATDTQYF. The CDR3 coding sequence is TGTGCCATCAGTGAGGGGGCGACAGATACGCAGTATTTT.

The J gene is TRBJ1-3, the V gene TRBV3-1 (or the pseudogene TRBV3-2); no reliable D call. The CDR3 contains 14 residues. V lost 5 bases and J lost 1, with 9 bases in between. The germline CDR1 and CDR2 sequences are LGHDT and YNNKEL (reference sequence). This chain's CDR3 is CASSETFSGNTIYF. In nucleotides, the CDR3 is TGTGCCAGCAGCGAAACATTTTCTGGAAACACCATATATTTT.

This rearrangement joins TRBV9 to TRBJ1-6; 7 bases match TRBD1. Germline loops: CDR1 SGDLS, CDR2 YYNGEE. Losses at the gene ends were 6 bases for V and 4 bases for J; bases not matched to a gene: 4. This CDR3 has 14 residues. CDR3 nucleotides: TGTGCCAGCACCGAGACAGGGTATAATTCACCCCTCCACTTT. It codes for CASTETGYNSPLHF.

The gene calls are TRBV7-9 and TRBJ1-5; 7 nucleotides line up with TRBD1. This CDR3 comprises 13 residues. The germline V gene has CDR1 SEHNR and CDR2 FQNEAQ (reference sequence). J gave up 5 bases and V 5 bases, and 3 bases lay outside the gene matches. CDR3 region: CASSPQGYQPQHF. For the CDR3, the DNA is TGTGCCAGCAGCCCACAGGGGTATCAGCCCCAGCATTTT.

Only a few counts were recorded for this clone. DNA for the CDR3: TGTGCCAGCAGGGCGACAGGGGGCTTTGGCTACACCTTC. Translated: CASRATGGFGYTF. This rearrangement joins TRBV6-5 to TRBJ1-2, with TRBD1 matching over 10 bases. Germline assignment: CDR1 MNHEY and CDR2 SVGAGI. This CDR3 has 13 residues. J was trimmed by 7 bases and V by 6 bases; bases with no gene match: 5.

V and J are TRBV15 and TRBJ2-7, with TRBD2 matching over 10 bases. With V trimmed by 3 bases and J by 5 bases, 16 bases remained unmatched. CDR1 is LNHNV, CDR2 YYDKDF, per germline (reference sequence). The CDR3 consists of 18 residues. Here the CDR3 reads CATSRPLPASGSPHEQYF. DNA of the CDR3: TGTGCCACCAGCAGGCCCCTCCCGGCTAGCGGGAGCCCCCACGAGCAGTACTTC.

This clone was detected once. The CDR3 DNA follows: TGCGCCAGCAGCCAAGAAGGGGCGTATGGCTACACCTTC. Translation gives CASSQEGAYGYTF. The chain joins TRBV4-1 to TRBJ1-2, with a tentative D call TRBD1 (5 bases). Germline assignment: CDR1 MGHRA and CDR2 YSYEKL. Trimming pared 0 bases from V and 5 bases from J, leaving 7 bases between. The CDR3 loop spans 13 amino acids.

The chain recombines TRBV13 with TRBJ1-2; TRBD1 aligns across 7 bases. Germline V lookup: CDR1 PRHDT, CDR2 FYEKMQ (reference sequence). The ends lost 5 bases at V and 2 bases at J; junction bases unmatched: 8. This CDR3 spans 15 amino acids. CDR3 sequence (DNA): TGTGCCAGCAGCACTACACAGGGGCCGAACTATGGCTACACCTTC. Its translation is CASSTTQGPNYGYTF. The whole variable domain, filled in from reference TRBV13 and TRBJ1-2, reads AAGVIQSPRHLIKEKRETATLKCYPIPRHDTVYWYQQGPGQDPQFLISFYEKMQSDKGSIPDRFSAQQFSDYHSELNMSSLELGDSALYFCASSTTQGPNYGYTFGSGTRLTVV.

The CDR3 protein is CATEMTSGTSPTQYF. In DNA, the CDR3 is TGTGCCACCGAAATGACTAGCGGGACCTCACCTACGCAGTATTTT. The chain employs TRBV6-6 and TRBJ2-3; 11 positions match TRBD2. Germline CDR1 reads MNHNY; CDR2 reads SVGAGI (reference sequence). V shed 10 bases and J 8 bases; nucleotides not matched to a gene: 14. CDR3 size: 15 residues.